One sample yielded the 17 T cell receptor beta chains listed below, sequenced in a study of lymphopenia after photon versus proton radiotherapy. Repertoires were generated with immunoSEQ multiplex PCR, while TCRdb's copy carries only in-frame clones and drops some. The sample has about 33,000 clones, about 90% seen once. Material: peripheral blood, obtained from a patient treated with photon-based radiotherapy. Every receptor here comes from a woman aged 50 to 60 with pancreatic cancer.

This clone appeared once. The chain is built from TRBV2 and TRBJ2-3; 7 bases fit TRBD2. The germline V gene encodes CDR1 SNHLY and CDR2 FYNNEI. V trimming: 2 bases; J trimming: 10 bases; junction bases outside the gene matches: 3. CDR3 size: 12 residues. CDR3 sequence (DNA): TGTGCCAGCAGTGAACGGGACTACTCGCAGTATTTT. This codes for CASSERDYSQYF.

CDR3: CASSSGTSGNTIYF. The CDR3 coding sequence is TGTGCCAGCAGCTCCGGGACATCAGGAAACACCATATATTTT. V is TRBV9 and J is TRBJ1-3, with D possibly being TRBD1 (6 bases). The CDR3 covers 14 residues. Germline assignment: CDR1 SGDLS and CDR2 YYNGEE. Trimming shortened V by 4 bases and J by 4 bases, and 12 bases separated the two germline ends.

The V call is TRBV29-1, the J call TRBJ2-1; D not certain. V was trimmed by 7 bases and J by 0 bases, leaving 10 bases between them. The CDR3 is made up of 13 amino acids. The germline CDR1 and CDR2 sequences are SQVTM and ANQGSEA. In nucleotides, the CDR3 is TGCAGCGCCTACGTGAGCTCCTACAATGAGCAGTTCTTC. Encoded protein: CSAYVSSYNEQFF.

The gene calls are TRBV5-5 and TRBJ1-1; no clear D. Germline CDR1 reads SGHKS; CDR2 reads YYEKEE (reference sequence). This CDR3 has 13 residues. The germline V and J ends were trimmed by 6 bases and 2 bases, with 11 bases remaining between them. The CDR3, as DNA: TGTGCCAGCACCTTCCATATAAACACTGAAGCTTTCTTT. Translation gives CASTFHINTEAFF.

This chain uses TRBV7-9 with TRBJ2-3; D is unclear. Germline loops: CDR1 SEHNR, CDR2 FQNEAQ (reference sequence). The CDR3 spans 14 residues. Trimming removed 2 bases from V and 4 bases from J, with 10 bases in between. CDR3 loop: CASSLSLGSDTQYF. The CDR3 DNA reads TGTGCCAGCAGCTTAAGCTTGGGGTCAGATACGCAGTATTTT.

The gene calls are TRBV19 and TRBJ2-2, with 11 bases that match TRBD1. Germline V CDR1 and CDR2: LNHDA, SQIVND (reference sequence). J gave up 3 bases and V 6 bases, and 0 bases lay outside the gene matches. The CDR3 runs 14 residues. CDR3 coding DNA: TGTGCCAGTAGGGGACAGGGGGACACCGGGGAGCTGTTTTTT. Translating it yields CASRGQGDTGELFF. Based on the CDR3 plus reference TRBV19 and TRBJ2-2, the full variable domain is DGGITQSPKYLFRKEGQNVTLSCEQNLNHDAMYWYRQDPGQGLRLIYYSQIVNDFQKGDIAEGYSVSREKKESFPLTVTSAQKNPTAFYLCASRGQGDTGELFFGEGSRLTVL.

The chain recombines TRBV7-9 with TRBJ1-4; the D gene is possibly TRBD1 (5 bases). From germline, CDR1 is SEHNR and CDR2 FQNEAQ (reference sequence). The germline V and J ends were trimmed by 5 bases and 8 bases, with 15 bases remaining between them. The CDR3 consists of 14 residues. Here the CDR3 DNA reads TGTGCCAGCAGCAGGGACGGGGATGGGGAAAAACTGTTTTTT. It yields the protein CASSRDGDGEKLFF. Full variable domain (rest looked up from reference TRBV7-9 and TRBJ1-4): DTGVSQNPRHKITKRGQNVTFRCDPISEHNRLYWYRQTLGQGPEFLTYFQNEAQLEKSRLLSDRFSAERPKGSFSTLEIQRTEQGDSAMYLCASSRDGDGEKLFFGSGTQLSVL.

The chain uses TRBV5-4 and TRBJ2-1, with D possibly TRBD2 on 5 matching bases. Per the germline V gene, CDR1 is SGHNT and CDR2 is YYREEE (reference sequence). The CDR3 is 15 amino acids. The V end lost 0 bases, the J end lost 4 bases, and 11 bases lay between the germline ends. CDR3 sequence (DNA): TGTGCCAGCAGCTTGGTGCGAGCGGAATACAATGAGCAGTTCTTC. Translating it yields CASSLVRAEYNEQFF.

The chain recombines TRBV5-1 with TRBJ2-7; no clear D gene. This CDR3 spans 13 amino acids. V lost 4 bases, J lost 1 base, and 9 bases lay in between. The germline gives CDR1 SGHRS, CDR2 YFSETQ. The CDR3 DNA is TGCGCCAGCAGCCCCGTTCCGTCCTACGAGCAGTACTTC. This translates into CASSPVPSYEQYF. The variable domain in full, completed from reference TRBV5-1 and TRBJ2-7, reads KAGVTQTPRYLIKTRGQQVTLSCSPISGHRSVSWYQQTPGQGLQFLFEYFSETQRNKGNFPGRFSGRQFSNSRSEMNVSTLELGDSALYLCASSPVPSYEQYFGPGTRLTVT.

This clone was recorded only once. The CDR3: CASGVGQSNEKLFF. The DNA of the CDR3 is TGTGCCAGCGGGGTGGGACAGTCTAATGAAAAACTGTTTTTT. The chain carries TRBV6-5 and TRBJ1-4; TRBD1 matches at 7 bases. The CDR3 consists of 14 residues. CDR1 is MNHEY, CDR2 SVGAGI, per germline. The ends lost 8 bases at V and 3 bases at J; junction bases unmatched: 6.

In this sample, this clone turned up a few times. The V gene is TRBV9, the J gene TRBJ1-4; the D is unclear. This CDR3 is built from 14 residues. Germline lookup yields CDR1 SGDLS and CDR2 YYNGEE. V lost 0 bases and J lost 5, with 8 bases in between. CDR3 sequence: CASSVEWGNEKLFF. CDR3 sequence (DNA): TGTGCCAGCAGCGTAGAGTGGGGAAATGAAAAACTGTTTTTT.

The chain employs TRBV5-1 and TRBJ1-2, with 7 bases identical to TRBD1. V was pared by 4 bases and J by 4 bases, with 10 bases of the junction left unmatched. Germline V gives CDR1 SGHRS, CDR2 YFSETQ. The CDR3 spans 15 residues. CDR3 sequence reads: CASSPGTASPYGYTF. The DNA for the CDR3 is TGCGCCAGCAGCCCCGGGACAGCCTCCCCCTATGGCTACACCTTC.

J is TRBJ2-2 and V is TRBV7-9, with D hard to call. Germline V gene lookup returns CDR1 SEHNR and CDR2 FQNEAQ (reference sequence). Between the trimmed V and J ends, which lost 2 bases and 1 base, there was a span of 5 bases. The CDR3 runs to 14 residues. This CDR3 reads CASSLPGNTGELFF. The CDR3 DNA reads TGTGCCAGCAGCTTACCGGGGAACACCGGGGAGCTGTTTTTT.

The chain joins TRBV6-1 to TRBJ1-3; TRBD1 might be the D (5 bases). The V end was cut by 4 bases, the J end by 0 bases, with 13 bases between. Germline V gene data show CDR1 as MNHNS and CDR2 as SASEGT. The CDR3 has 16 amino acids. CDR3: CASSGGGRLSGNTIYF. In DNA form, the CDR3 reads TGTGCCAGCAGTGGGGGCGGGAGGCTCTCTGGAAACACCATATATTTT.

This clone came up once. This chain connects TRBV27 to TRBJ1-4, with D maybe TRBD1 (6 bases). The CDR3 runs to 14 residues. Germline-derived CDR1 and CDR2 are MNHEY and SMNVEV (reference sequence). V was shortened by 5 bases and J by 3 bases, with 10 bases between the two germline ends. The CDR3 here is CASSPDRANEKLFF. DNA for the CDR3: TGTGCCAGCAGTCCGGACAGAGCTAATGAAAAACTGTTTTTT. Supplemented by reference TRBV27 and TRBJ1-4, the full variable domain reads EAQVTQNPRYLITVTGKKLTVTCSQNMNHEYMSWYRQDPGLGLRQIYYSMNVEVTDKGDVPEGYKVSRKEKRNFPLILESPSPNQTSLYFCASSPDRANEKLFFGSGTQLSVL.

This chain links TRBV2 with TRBJ2-3; the match to TRBD1 covers 8 bases. This CDR3 comprises 15 residues. The germline V gene has CDR1 SNHLY and CDR2 FYNNEI. V was clipped by 6 bases and J by 0 bases; unmatched bases: 5. In DNA form, the CDR3 reads TGTGCCAGCAGGGCCCGGGACAGGAGCACAGATACGCAGTATTTT. Translating it yields CASRARDRSTDTQYF.

J is TRBJ2-3 and V is TRBV5-4; TRBD2 aligns across 8 bases. Trimming took 4 bases from V and 3 from J; bases not matched to a gene: 4. From germline, CDR1 is SGHNT and CDR2 YYREEE (reference sequence). The CDR3 has 14 residues. The CDR3 protein is CASSRASGTDTQYF. CDR3 in DNA: TGTGCCAGCAGCCGAGCTAGCGGGACAGATACGCAGTATTTT. The complete variable domain, with remaining parts taken from reference TRBV5-4 and TRBJ2-3, reads ETGVTQSPTHLIKTRGQQVTLRCSSQSGHNTVSWYQQALGQGPQFIFQYYREEENGRGNFPPRFSGLQFPNYSSELNVNALELDDSALYLCASSRASGTDTQYFGPGTRLTVL.